This entry concerns a single TCR beta chain. Method: immunoSEQ multiplex PCR; TCRdb's copy keeps in-frame clones and lacks some. The data contain approximately 7,900 clones, about 75% of them singletons. This sample is drawn from a study of somatic mutations in cytotoxic T cells in rheumatoid arthritis. Germline values: CDR1 SGDLS, CDR2 YYNGEE. The length of the CDR3 is 15 residues. Trimming took 4 bases from V and 7 from J; bases not matched to a gene: 12. V and J are TRBV9 and TRBJ2-7; TRBD1 aligns across 9 bases. Sequencing input: CD8+ T cells sorted from blood. This TCR was recovered from an adult with rheumatoid arthritis. The CDR3 sequence: CASSPSDRGSGEQYF. The CDR3 coding sequence is TGTGCCAGCAGCCCGAGCGACAGGGGGAGTGGGGAGCAGTACTTC.